This T cell receptor (beta chain) was recovered during a study of T cells after posttransplantation cyclophosphamide. Study-wide results and limits: Skin or GI-infiltrating T cells shared few TRB sequences with blood. After PTCy, TRB diversity resembled that of CNI/methotrexate controls. Donor-recipient repertoire similarity was low at 1-2 months, rising over year one.

V was shortened by 3 bases and J by 9 bases, with 13 bases between the two germline ends. CDR1 and CDR2 (germline): SGHNT, YYREEE (reference sequence). This CDR3 is built from 14 residues. Control samples came 1 year after myeloablative marrow transplants with methotrexate plus calcineurin inhibitor. Turning to this clone: The antigen is not known.

Repertoires were generated with immunoSEQ multiplex PCR, while TCRdb's copy carries only in-frame clones and drops some. The top ten clones hold 5% of a sample with approximately 16,000 clones, 84% of them seen once. The sequences come from PBMCs, collected roughly 57 weeks after allogeneic stem cell transplant with calcineurin inhibitor and methotrexate. The TCR sequence derives from a young adult male patient who received an allogeneic stem cell transplant from a related donor, was CMV-positive, and had no GVHD. The graft donor may account for some of the T cells. The chain joins TRBV5-4 to TRBJ1-6; D is ambiguous. This chain's CDR3 is CASSSGIIVSPLHF. The CDR3 DNA sequence: TGTGCCAGCAGCTCCGGGATCATTGTTTCACCCCTCCACTTT.